The 9 T cell receptor beta chains reported below all come from one sample, sequenced in a study of vaccination and CD4 T cells after COVID-19. The antigens these receptors bind are not known. The sample's treatment: approximately 9-day PBMC culture with coronavirus spike peptide pools or control peptides (ViraFEST assay). Sequence data for DNA of cultured CD4+ T cells were generated by the Oncomine TCR Beta short-read assay. TCRdb reprocessed the PCR reads via MiXCR and lists one record per CDR3 protein. The profile shows 13,000 to 15,000 distinct CDR3 sequences, 27% of them singletons. Sequencing used CD4+ T cells from blood, cultured in vitro. Every receptor here comes from a human donor who had recovered from COVID-19.

Notes on this clonotype: Sequence at one end of the junction differs from germline and may be a read error. This rearrangement joins TRBV2 to TRBJ2-2; 8 bases match TRBD1. CDR1 and CDR2 from the germline V gene are SNHLY and FYNNEI. CDR3 length: 15 amino acids. CDR3 sequence reads: CDSRTGSGNTGELFF. Here the CDR3 DNA reads TGTGACAGCAGGACAGGGAGTGGTAACACCGGGGAGCTGTTTTTT. Drawing the rest from reference TRBV2 and TRBJ2-2, the complete variable domain is EPEVTQTPSHQVTQMGQEVILRCVPISNHLYFYWYRQILGQKVEFLVSFYNNEISEKSEIFDDQFSVERPDGSNFTLKIRSTKLEDSAMYFCDSRTGSGNTGELFFGEGSRLTVL.

This chain links TRBV5-1 with TRBJ2-6; D is undetermined. The CDR3 contains 15 residues. Germline loops: CDR1 SGHRS, CDR2 YFSETQ. V lost 0 bases and J 4 bases, leaving 8 bases between the germline ends. The CDR3 DNA is TGCGCCAGCAGCTTGGACGGTCCCGGGGCCAACGTCCTGACTTTC. The encoded protein is CASSLDGPGANVLTF.

The chain recombines TRBV11-3 with TRBJ2-1; 8 bases match TRBD2. This CDR3 spans 12 amino acids. In germline, CDR1 is SGHNT, CDR2 YENEEA. The V segment lost 5 bases and the J segment 10 bases; nucleotides outside the gene matches: 4. The CDR3 spells CASSPSSGEQFF. The CDR3 region has the DNA TGTGCCAGCAGCCCCTCTAGCGGGGAGCAGTTCTTC.

V usage is TRBV7-9 and J usage is TRBJ1-1, with D hard to call. Trimming took off 5 bases at V and 7 bases at J, with 14 bases between the two ends. Germline V CDR1 and CDR2: SEHNR, FQNEAQ (reference sequence). The CDR3 spans 13 residues. The CDR3 reads CASSRRDTYEAFF. DNA for the CDR3: TGTGCCAGCAGCAGAAGGGATACTTATGAAGCTTTCTTT.

J is TRBJ2-5 and V is TRBV9; 11 bases match TRBD2. The J segment lost 2 bases and the V segment lost 0 bases, leaving 9 bases of the junction unmatched. Germline-derived CDR1 and CDR2 are SGDLS and YYNGEE. The CDR3 runs to 18 residues. In DNA form, the CDR3 reads TGTGCCAGCAGCGTAGCGTCTAGCGGGGGGCACAAACAAGAGACCCAGTACTTC. Translation: CASSVASSGGHKQETQYF.

In this sample, this clonotype is large. The J gene is TRBJ1-1, the V gene TRBV2; possibly TRBD1 for D (5 bases). Per germline, CDR1 SNHLY and CDR2 FYNNEI. Trimming removed 6 bases at V and 1 base at J, with 12 bases between. This CDR3 is 14 amino acids long. CDR3 residues: CASSLGVQNTEAFF. The CDR3 coding sequence is TGTGCCAGCAGCTTAGGGGTGCAGAACACTGAAGCTTTCTTT. Variable domain in full (rest from reference TRBV2 and TRBJ1-1): EPEVTQTPSHQVTQMGQEVILRCVPISNHLYFYWYRQILGQKVEFLVSFYNNEISEKSEIFDDQFSVERPDGSNFTLKIRSTKLEDSAMYFCASSLGVQNTEAFFGQGTRLTVV.

There are a few counts of this clonotype. V gene TRBV4-1 combines with J gene TRBJ1-3; D unclear. V lost 4 bases, J lost 0 bases, and 10 bases lay in between. This CDR3 spans 15 amino acids. In germline, CDR1 is MGHRA, CDR2 YSYEKL. CDR3 DNA: TGCGCCAGCAGCCCGCGGGCGGACTCTGGAAACACCATATATTTT. It translates to CASSPRADSGNTIYF.

The gene calls are TRBV5-5 and TRBJ1-5; D is ambiguous. The germline V and J ends were trimmed by 7 bases and 6 bases, with 14 bases remaining between them. This CDR3 spans 13 amino acids. CDR1 and CDR2 (germline): SGHKS, YYEKEE (reference sequence). CDR3 bases: TGTGCCAGCTCAAGAGCCCCGGGTCAGCCCCAGCATTTT. This translates into CASSRAPGQPQHF.

There are a few counts of this clonotype. V gene TRBV27 combines with J gene TRBJ2-5; D ambiguous. Trimming pared 3 bases from V and 3 bases from J, leaving 14 bases between. This CDR3 region has 15 residues. Per germline, CDR1 MNHEY and CDR2 SMNVEV (reference sequence). This CDR3 reads CASSFTMGFKETQYF. The CDR3 DNA sequence: TGTGCCAGCAGTTTTACCATGGGGTTCAAAGAGACCCAGTACTTC.